The 24 T cell receptor beta chains reported below all come from one sample, sequenced in a study of T cells in Graves' hyperthyroidism and ophthalmopathy. RNA transcripts yielded amplified TCR beta CDR3 regions. RT-PCR in the first round (using the HTBI primer set) targeted the TCR CDR3. TCRdb used MiXCR to reprocess the multiplex PCR reads, holding one entry per CDR3 protein. The sample holds roughly 300,000 distinct CDR3 sequences, around a sixth seen once. Input material: blood. Every receptor here comes from a woman aged 45-65 years with Graves' hyperthyroidism.

This clonotype was seen only a few times. This chain joins TRBV4-1 and TRBJ2-3; D gene unclear. The CDR3 is made up of 15 amino acids. The V gene lost 0 bases and the J gene lost 0 bases, with 7 bases spanning the gap. Germline CDR1 MGHRA, CDR2 YSYEKL. CDR3: CASSQDPVSTDTQYF. The CDR3, as DNA: TGCGCCAGCAGCCAAGATCCGGTTAGCACAGATACGCAGTATTTT.

This clonotype was found a few times. The V and J genes are TRBV11-3 and TRBJ2-3; 8 nucleotides agree with TRBD2. There are 15 residues in the CDR3. J lost 2 bases, V lost 3 bases, and 4 bases had no gene match. CDR1 is SGHNT, CDR2 YENEEA, per germline. CDR3 sequence: CASSFSGDPTDTQYF. The CDR3 nucleotides are TGTGCCAGCAGCTTTAGCGGGGACCCCACAGATACGCAGTATTTT.

This clonotype was counted many times. J is TRBJ2-3 and V is TRBV7-2; D not certain. The germline gives CDR1 SGHTA, CDR2 FQGNSA. CDR3 length: 14 residues. V gave up 3 bases and J gave up 4 bases, with 11 bases separating them. The CDR3 loop reads CASSLRKGSDTQYF. CDR3 DNA: TGTGCCAGCAGCTTGAGGAAGGGTTCAGATACGCAGTATTTT.

The chain links TRBV20-1 to TRBJ1-4; possible D gene TRBD1, 5 bases. V shed 0 bases and J shed 1 base, with 9 bases lying between them. The CDR3 contains 15 residues. The germline CDR1 and CDR2 sequences are DFQATT and SNEGSKA (reference sequence). CDR3: CSARDVTGTNEKLFF. Written as DNA, the CDR3 is TGCAGTGCTAGAGATGTTACAGGAACTAATGAAAAACTGTTTTTT.

The chain joins TRBV13 to TRBJ2-7, with D possibly matching TRBD2 (5 bases). Germline V gives CDR1 PRHDT, CDR2 FYEKMQ (reference sequence). The CDR3 covers 14 residues. Trimming shortened V by 4 bases and J by 2 bases, and 12 bases separated the two germline ends. The CDR3 spells CASSYPGITYEQYF. The CDR3 region has the DNA TGTGCCAGCAGCTATCCCGGGATAACCTACGAGCAGTACTTC.

This clonotype was found a few times. J is TRBJ2-1 and V is TRBV28; D remains ambiguous. The CDR3 covers 13 residues. Germline V gene lookup returns CDR1 MDHEN and CDR2 SYDVKM. Trimming removed 3 bases from V and 4 bases from J, with 7 bases in between. The DNA of the CDR3 is TGTGCCAGCAGTTTCCAGCTTTACAATGAGCAGTTCTTC. It specifies CASSFQLYNEQFF.

V usage is TRBV28 and J usage is TRBJ1-2; a weak D match, TRBD1 (6 bases). In germline, CDR1 is MDHEN, CDR2 SYDVKM. There are 13 residues in the CDR3. Between the trimmed V and J ends, which lost 6 bases and 8 bases, there was a span of 16 bases. DNA of the CDR3: TGTGCCAGCAGCACCGCCCCAGGGGACGGCTACACCTTC. Its protein is CASSTAPGDGYTF.

CDR3 bases: TGTGCCAGCAGTCCTGGACGGACTTGGAGCACAGATACGCAGTATTTT. Translating it yields CASSPGRTWSTDTQYF. This chain uses TRBV12-3 or TRBV12-4 with TRBJ2-3; tentative D call: TRBD2 (5 bases). V was cut by 5 bases and J by 0 bases, with 15 bases left in between. The CDR3 sequence is 16 residues long.

The J gene is TRBJ2-3, the V gene TRBV20-1, with D tentatively TRBD2 (5 bases). V lost 6 bases and J lost 4, with 26 bases in between. The CDR3 has 17 amino acids. The germline V gene encodes CDR1 DFQATT and CDR2 SNEGSKA (reference sequence). This CDR3 reads CSATLLGSGNPPDTQYF. Written as DNA, the CDR3 is TGCAGTGCCACCCTCTTGGGAAGCGGCAACCCCCCAGATACGCAGTATTTT.

The chain has TRBV28 and TRBJ2-1; possible D gene TRBD2, 7 bases. Germline CDR1 MDHEN, CDR2 SYDVKM. The CDR3 runs 16 residues. V lost 6 bases, J lost 4 bases, and 19 bases lay in between. The CDR3 sequence: CASRRPRGGPYNEQFF. The CDR3 DNA follows: TGTGCCAGCAGGCGACCGAGGGGGGGTCCATACAATGAGCAGTTCTTC.

This clonotype appeared many times. The V and J genes are TRBV20-1 and TRBJ1-3; D unclear. This CDR3 has 14 amino acids. Germline CDR1 is DFQATT and CDR2 is SNEGSKA (reference sequence). Trimming removed 4 bases from V and 0 bases from J, with 10 bases in between. CDR3 loop: CSAKVRSSGNTIYF. The CDR3 nucleotides read TGCAGTGCTAAGGTCCGGAGCTCTGGAAACACCATATATTTT.

This clonotype was recorded at least ten times. The chain carries TRBV27 and TRBJ1-4; possible D gene TRBD1, 5 bases. This CDR3 has 15 amino acids. Germline lookup yields CDR1 MNHEY and CDR2 SMNVEV (reference sequence). Trimming stripped 4 bases from V and 3 bases from J, with 12 bases between. The CDR3 DNA is TGTGCCAGCAGTTCGGGGGAGACGGCTAATGAAAAACTGTTTTTT. It translates to CASSSGETANEKLFF.

The chain joins TRBV7-2 to TRBJ2-5; a possible D gene is TRBD1 (5 bases). Germline CDR1 reads SGHTA; CDR2 reads FQGNSA. This CDR3 is built from 17 residues. Trimming cost V 1 base and J 4 bases, with 19 bases left between them. The CDR3 DNA follows: TGTGCCAGCAGCTTAGATTGGGTTGGCAGGGAATCAGAGACCCAGTACTTC. This translates into CASSLDWVGRESETQYF.

This clonotype came up a few times. This sequence joins TRBV5-5 and TRBJ2-4; 7 positions agree with TRBD1. The CDR3 is made up of 16 amino acids. V shed 4 bases and J 9 bases; nucleotides not matched to a gene: 16. CDR1 is SGHKS, CDR2 YYEKEE, per germline (reference sequence). CDR3 coding DNA: TGTGCCAGCAGCCTGGGACAGAGGGGCCTGGACGGCATTCAGTACTTC. It translates to CASSLGQRGLDGIQYF.

At least ten counts were recorded for this clonotype. CDR3 coding DNA: TGTGCCAGCAGTTTACTCTACAGGGGGCAGAATGAGCAGTTCTTC. Its translation: CASSLLYRGQNEQFF. The chain links TRBV28 to TRBJ2-1, with TRBD1 identical over 9 bases. With V trimmed by 2 bases and J by 7 bases, 6 bases remained unmatched. The CDR3 has 15 amino acids. The germline V gene encodes CDR1 MDHEN and CDR2 SYDVKM.

This chain connects TRBV27 to TRBJ2-1; 13 bases agree with TRBD2. The CDR3 runs to 21 residues. The germline CDR1 and CDR2 sequences are MNHEY and SMNVEV (reference sequence). The ends lost 5 bases at V and 3 bases at J; junction bases unmatched: 19. This CDR3 is CASSPEVTSGRAKTLYNEQFF. Written as DNA, the CDR3 is TGTGCCAGCAGTCCCGAGGTTACTAGCGGGAGGGCCAAGACCCTCTACAATGAGCAGTTCTTC.

On this clonotype: This may stem from a read error, because a much larger clone lies one nucleotide away. The chain uses TRBV12-3 or TRBV12-4 and TRBJ1-2, with D unresolved. Trimming stripped 3 bases from V and 8 bases from J, with 13 bases between. The CDR3 covers 13 residues. The CDR3 is CASSLGSQSGYTF. CDR3 bases: TGTGCCAGCAGTTTGGGCAGCCAATCCGGCTACACCTTC.

The CDR3, as DNA: TGTGCCAGCAGCTTAGGGTCAGGAGGGTACAATGAGCAGTTCTTC. This encodes CASSLGSGGYNEQFF. The chain combines TRBV11-3 with TRBJ2-1; weak D call: TRBD2 (6 bases). V gave up 1 base and J gave up 4 bases, with 11 bases separating them. The germline gives CDR1 SGHNT, CDR2 YENEEA. The length of the CDR3 is 15 residues.

This clonotype was seen repeatedly, ten times or more. The chain employs TRBV12-3 or TRBV12-4 and TRBJ2-3, with 7 bases fitting TRBD2. V shed 4 bases, J shed 10 bases, and the junction held 11 bases outside the gene matches. The CDR3 consists of 14 residues. The CDR3 bases are TGTGCCAGCAGTTCGAAGGCGTTTCTAGCGGCGCAGTATTTT. Protein: CASSSKAFLAAQYF.

This clonotype was seen ten or more times. V and J are TRBV20-1 and TRBJ2-1; 8 nucleotides line up with TRBD1. The V gene's germline CDR1 is DFQATT and CDR2 SNEGSKA (reference sequence). The CDR3 is made up of 12 amino acids. V lost 6 bases, J lost 8 bases, and 6 bases stayed unmatched. CDR3 region: CSARTGWDEQFF. The CDR3 nucleotides read TGCAGTGCCAGGACAGGGTGGGATGAGCAGTTCTTC.

Concerning this clonotype itself: A much larger clone lies a single base off, so this may be a read error. The chain links TRBV25-1 to TRBJ2-5, with 9 bases that match TRBD1. There are 13 residues in the CDR3. Germline V lookup: CDR1 MGHDK, CDR2 SYGVNS. J gave up 3 bases and V 5 bases, and 1 base lay outside the gene matches. In DNA, the CDR3 is TGTGCCAGCAGTAGGACAGGGGAAGAGACCCAGTACTTC. It encodes CASSRTGEETQYF.

This clonotype was seen more than once but under ten times. The rearrangement links TRBV5-1 to TRBJ2-5; the match to TRBD2 covers 11 bases. Trimming cost V 0 bases and J 2 bases; bases outside gene matches: 9. Per germline, CDR1 SGHRS and CDR2 YFSETQ. This CDR3 spans 18 amino acids. CDR3 residues: CASSLVLAGGGVQETQYF. The CDR3 bases are TGCGCCAGCAGCTTGGTGCTAGCGGGAGGAGGAGTACAAGAGACCCAGTACTTC.

This clonotype has a count of ten or more. The rearrangement uses TRBV18 and TRBJ2-7; a weak D match, TRBD2 (6 bases). Germline values: CDR1 KGHSH, CDR2 LQKENI. The V and J ends lost 3 bases and 8 bases respectively, with 11 bases between them. This CDR3 region has 12 residues. This CDR3 reads CASSPEGFKQYF. CDR3 DNA: TGTGCCAGCTCACCGGAGGGTTTCAAGCAGTACTTC.

V is TRBV15 and J is TRBJ2-7, with 7 positions matching TRBD1. Germline loops: CDR1 LNHNV, CDR2 YYDKDF (reference sequence). Trimming at V came to 1 base and at J to 3 bases, leaving 6 bases not matched to a gene. This CDR3 region has 15 residues. The CDR3 sequence: CATSRVPGQFYEQYV. The DNA of the CDR3 is TGTGCCACCAGCAGAGTTCCGGGACAGTTCTACGAGCAGTACGTC.